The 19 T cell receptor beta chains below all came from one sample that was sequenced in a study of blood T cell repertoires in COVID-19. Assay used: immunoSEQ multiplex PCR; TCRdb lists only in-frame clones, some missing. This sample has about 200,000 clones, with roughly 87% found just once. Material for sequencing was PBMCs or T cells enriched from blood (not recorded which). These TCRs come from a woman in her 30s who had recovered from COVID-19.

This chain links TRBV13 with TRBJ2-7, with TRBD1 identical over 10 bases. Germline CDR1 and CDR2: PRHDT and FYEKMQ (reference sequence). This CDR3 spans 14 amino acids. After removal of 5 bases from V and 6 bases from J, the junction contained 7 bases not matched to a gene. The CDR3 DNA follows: TGTGCCAGCAGCCCTACGGACAGGGGGTTCGAGCAGTACTTC. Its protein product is CASSPTDRGFEQYF.

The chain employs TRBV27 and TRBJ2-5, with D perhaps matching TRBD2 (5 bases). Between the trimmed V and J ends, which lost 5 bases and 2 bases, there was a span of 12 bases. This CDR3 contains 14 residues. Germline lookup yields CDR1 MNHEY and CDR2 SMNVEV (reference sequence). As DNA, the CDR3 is TGTGCCAGCAGTCGAGGGCCGCAGCAAGAGACCCAGTACTTC. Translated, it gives CASSRGPQQETQYF.

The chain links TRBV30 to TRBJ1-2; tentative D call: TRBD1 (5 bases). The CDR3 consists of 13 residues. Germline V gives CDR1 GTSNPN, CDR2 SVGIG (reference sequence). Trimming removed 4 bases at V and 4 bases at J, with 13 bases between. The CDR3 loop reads CAWIRQTTYGYTF. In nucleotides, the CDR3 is TGTGCCTGGATCCGACAGACCACCTATGGCTACACCTTC.

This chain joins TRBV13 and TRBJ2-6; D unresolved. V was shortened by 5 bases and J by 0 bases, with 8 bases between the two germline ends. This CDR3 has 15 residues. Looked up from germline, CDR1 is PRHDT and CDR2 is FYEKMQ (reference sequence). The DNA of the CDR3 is TGTGCCAGCAGCACGCGAGTCTCTGGGGCCAACGTCCTGACTTTC. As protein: CASSTRVSGANVLTF.

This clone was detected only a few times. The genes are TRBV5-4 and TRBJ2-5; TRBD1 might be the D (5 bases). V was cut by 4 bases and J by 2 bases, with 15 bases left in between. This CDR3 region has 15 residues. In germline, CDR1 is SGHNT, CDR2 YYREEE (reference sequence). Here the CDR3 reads CASSPASRQQETQYF. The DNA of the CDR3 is TGTGCCAGCAGCCCGGCATCCCGACAGCAAGAGACCCAGTACTTC.

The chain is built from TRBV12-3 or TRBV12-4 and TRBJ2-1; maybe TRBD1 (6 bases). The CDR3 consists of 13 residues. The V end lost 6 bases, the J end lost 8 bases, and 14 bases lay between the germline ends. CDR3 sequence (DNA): TGTGCCAGCAGCCCGGACAGAAAAGATGAGCAGTTCTTC. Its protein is CASSPDRKDEQFF.

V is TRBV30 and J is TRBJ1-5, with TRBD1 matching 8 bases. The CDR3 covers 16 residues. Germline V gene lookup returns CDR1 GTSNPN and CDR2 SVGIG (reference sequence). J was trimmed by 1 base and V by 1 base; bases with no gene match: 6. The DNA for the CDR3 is TGTGCCTGGAGTGCTTGGACAGGGAGAAGCAATCAGCCCCAGCATTTT. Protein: CAWSAWTGRSNQPQHF.

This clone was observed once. The CDR3 loop reads CASSESRQGGNQPQHF. CDR3 in DNA: TGCGCCAGCAGTGAGTCGAGACAGGGCGGCAATCAGCCCCAGCATTTT. The J gene is TRBJ1-5, the V gene TRBV10-1; TRBD1 aligns across 7 bases. The CDR3 consists of 16 residues. The germline V gene encodes CDR1 WNHNN and CDR2 SYGVQD (reference sequence). Unmatched junction bases numbered 4, after V lost 0 bases and J lost 2 bases.

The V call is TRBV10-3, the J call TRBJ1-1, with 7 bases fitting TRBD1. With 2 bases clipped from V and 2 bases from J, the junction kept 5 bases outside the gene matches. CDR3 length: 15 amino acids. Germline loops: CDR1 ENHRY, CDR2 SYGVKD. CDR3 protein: CAISEKTGINTEAFF. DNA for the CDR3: TGTGCCATCAGTGAGAAGACAGGGATCAACACTGAAGCTTTCTTT.

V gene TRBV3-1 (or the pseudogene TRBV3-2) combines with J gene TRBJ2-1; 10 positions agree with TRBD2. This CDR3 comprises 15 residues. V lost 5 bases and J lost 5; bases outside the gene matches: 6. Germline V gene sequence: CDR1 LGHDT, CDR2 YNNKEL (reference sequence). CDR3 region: CASSKGLAEHNEQFF. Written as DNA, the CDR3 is TGTGCCAGCAGCAAAGGACTAGCGGAGCACAATGAGCAGTTCTTC.

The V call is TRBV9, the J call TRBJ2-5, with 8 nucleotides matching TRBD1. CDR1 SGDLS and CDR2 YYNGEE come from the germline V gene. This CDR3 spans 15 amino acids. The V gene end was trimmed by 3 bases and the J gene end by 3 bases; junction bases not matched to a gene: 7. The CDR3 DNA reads TGTGCCAGCAGCGCGACGACAGGGGAGGAAGAGACCCAGTACTTC. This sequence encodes CASSATTGEEETQYF.

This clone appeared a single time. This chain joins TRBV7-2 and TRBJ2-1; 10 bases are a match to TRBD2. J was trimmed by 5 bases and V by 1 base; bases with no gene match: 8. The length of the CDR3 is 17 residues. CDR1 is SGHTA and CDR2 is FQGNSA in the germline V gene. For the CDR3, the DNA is TGTGCCAGCAGCTTAGGCCCCCCAGCGGGGGGGAACAATGAGCAGTTCTTC. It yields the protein CASSLGPPAGGNNEQFF.

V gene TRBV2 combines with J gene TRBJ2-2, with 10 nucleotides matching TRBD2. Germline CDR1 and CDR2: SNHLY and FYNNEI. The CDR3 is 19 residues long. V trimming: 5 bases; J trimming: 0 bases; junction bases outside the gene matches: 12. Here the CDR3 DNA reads TGTGCCAGCAGTCGGGAGGGGCTAGCGGGGGCACCGAACACCGGGGAGCTGTTTTTT. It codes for CASSREGLAGAPNTGELFF. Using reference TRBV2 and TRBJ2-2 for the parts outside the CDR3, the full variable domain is EPEVTQTPSHQVTQMGQEVILRCVPISNHLYFYWYRQILGQKVEFLVSFYNNEISEKSEIFDDQFSVERPDGSNFTLKIRSTKLEDSAMYFCASSREGLAGAPNTGELFFGEGSRLTVL.

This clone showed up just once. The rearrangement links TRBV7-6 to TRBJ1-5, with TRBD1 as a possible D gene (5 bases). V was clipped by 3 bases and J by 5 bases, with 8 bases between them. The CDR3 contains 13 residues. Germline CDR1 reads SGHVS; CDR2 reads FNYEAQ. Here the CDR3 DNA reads TGTGCCAGCAGCTTCGGGACTGATCAGCCCCAGCATTTT. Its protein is CASSFGTDQPQHF.

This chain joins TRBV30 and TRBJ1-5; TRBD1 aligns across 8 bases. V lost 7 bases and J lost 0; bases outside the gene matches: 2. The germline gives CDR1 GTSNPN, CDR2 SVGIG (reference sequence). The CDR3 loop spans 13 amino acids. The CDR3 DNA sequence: TGTGCCTTTGACAGGGGTAGCAATCAGCCCCAGCATTTT. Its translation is CAFDRGSNQPQHF.

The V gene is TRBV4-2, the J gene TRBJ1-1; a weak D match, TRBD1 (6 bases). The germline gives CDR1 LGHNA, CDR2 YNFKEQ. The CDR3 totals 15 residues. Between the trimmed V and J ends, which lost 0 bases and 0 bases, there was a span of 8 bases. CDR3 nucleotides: TGTGCCAGCAGCCAAGAGACAGGAGTGAACACTGAAGCTTTCTTT. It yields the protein CASSQETGVNTEAFF.

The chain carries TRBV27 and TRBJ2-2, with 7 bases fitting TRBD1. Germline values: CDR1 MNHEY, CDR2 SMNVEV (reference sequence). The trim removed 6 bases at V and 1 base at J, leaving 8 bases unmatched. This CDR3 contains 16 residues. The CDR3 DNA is TGTGCCAGCAGCCGTACCGGGACAGTGAACACCGGGGAGCTGTTTTTT. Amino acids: CASSRTGTVNTGELFF.

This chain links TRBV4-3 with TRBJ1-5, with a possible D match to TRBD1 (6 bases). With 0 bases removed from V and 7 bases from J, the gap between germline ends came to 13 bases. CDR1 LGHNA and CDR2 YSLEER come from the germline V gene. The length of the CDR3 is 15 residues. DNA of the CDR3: TGCGCCAGCAGCCAAGATGAGAGGGGGACCCAGCCCCAGCATTTT. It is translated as CASSQDERGTQPQHF.

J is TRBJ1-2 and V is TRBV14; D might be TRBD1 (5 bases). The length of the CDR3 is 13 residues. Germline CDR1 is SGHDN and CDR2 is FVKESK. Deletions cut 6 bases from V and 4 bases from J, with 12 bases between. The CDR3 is CASRETGSYGYTF. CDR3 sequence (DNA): TGTGCCAGCAGAGAAACAGGCTCCTATGGCTACACCTTC.